This T cell receptor (beta chain) was captured in a study of T cell responses to AZD1222 COVID-19 vaccine. Whole-study findings and limits: Spike-specific TCR breadth and depth both grew after two AZD1222 doses.

Sequencing was performed with immunoSEQ multiplex PCR; in TCRdb, only in-frame clones are kept and a portion is missing. Among some 190,000 clones listed, roughly 92% were seen once. On this clone: The antigen remains undetermined.

Germline CDR1 reads MNHEY; CDR2 reads SVGAGI. V dropped 2 bases and J dropped 4; count of bases not matched to a gene: 5. The length of the CDR3 is 15 residues. Sequencing was performed on peripheral blood, taken on day 0 of AZD1222 vaccination. The source is an adult in good health. J is TRBJ2-3 and V is TRBV6-5, with 8 bases fitting TRBD1. The CDR3: CASSYQGARADTQYF. CDR3 DNA sequence: TGTGCCAGCAGTTACCAGGGGGCCCGGGCAGATACGCAGTATTTT.